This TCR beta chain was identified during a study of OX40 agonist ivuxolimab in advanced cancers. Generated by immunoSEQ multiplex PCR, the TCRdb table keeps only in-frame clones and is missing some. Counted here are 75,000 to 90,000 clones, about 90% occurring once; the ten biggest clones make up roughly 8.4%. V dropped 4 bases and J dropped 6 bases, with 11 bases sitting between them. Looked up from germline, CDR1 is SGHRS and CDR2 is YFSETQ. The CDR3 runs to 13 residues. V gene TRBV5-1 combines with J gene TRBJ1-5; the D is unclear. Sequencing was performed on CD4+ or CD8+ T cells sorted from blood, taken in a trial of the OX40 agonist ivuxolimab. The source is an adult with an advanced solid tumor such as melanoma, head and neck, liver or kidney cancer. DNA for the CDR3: TGCGCCAGCAGCCCCCGGTCGGGTCAGCCCCAGCATTTT. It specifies CASSPRSGQPQHF.